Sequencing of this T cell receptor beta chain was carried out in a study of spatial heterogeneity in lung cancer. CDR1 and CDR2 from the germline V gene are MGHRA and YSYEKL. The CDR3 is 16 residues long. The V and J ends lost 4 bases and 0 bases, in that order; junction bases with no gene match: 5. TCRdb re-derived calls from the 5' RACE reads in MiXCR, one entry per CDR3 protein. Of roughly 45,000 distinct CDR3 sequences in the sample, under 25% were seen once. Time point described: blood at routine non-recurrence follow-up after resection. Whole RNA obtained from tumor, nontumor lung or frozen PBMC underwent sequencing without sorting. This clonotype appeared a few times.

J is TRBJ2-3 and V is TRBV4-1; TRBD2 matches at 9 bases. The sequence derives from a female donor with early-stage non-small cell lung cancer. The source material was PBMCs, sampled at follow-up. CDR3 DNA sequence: TGCGCCAGCAGCCTGCTAGCGGGAACTAGCACAGATACGCAGTATTTT. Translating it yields CASSLLAGTSTDTQYF.